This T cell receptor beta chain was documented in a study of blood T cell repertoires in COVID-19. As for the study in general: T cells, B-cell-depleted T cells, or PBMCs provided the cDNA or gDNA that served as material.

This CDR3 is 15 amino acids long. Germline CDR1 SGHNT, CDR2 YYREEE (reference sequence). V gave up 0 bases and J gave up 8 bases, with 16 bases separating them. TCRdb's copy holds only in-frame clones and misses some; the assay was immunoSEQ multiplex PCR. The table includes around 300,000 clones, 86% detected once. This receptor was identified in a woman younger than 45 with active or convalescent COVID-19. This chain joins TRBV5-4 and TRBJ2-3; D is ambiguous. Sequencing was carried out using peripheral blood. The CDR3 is CASSLASNGQGTQYF. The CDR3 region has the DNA TGTGCCAGCAGCTTGGCGAGCAATGGGCAAGGTACGCAGTATTTT.